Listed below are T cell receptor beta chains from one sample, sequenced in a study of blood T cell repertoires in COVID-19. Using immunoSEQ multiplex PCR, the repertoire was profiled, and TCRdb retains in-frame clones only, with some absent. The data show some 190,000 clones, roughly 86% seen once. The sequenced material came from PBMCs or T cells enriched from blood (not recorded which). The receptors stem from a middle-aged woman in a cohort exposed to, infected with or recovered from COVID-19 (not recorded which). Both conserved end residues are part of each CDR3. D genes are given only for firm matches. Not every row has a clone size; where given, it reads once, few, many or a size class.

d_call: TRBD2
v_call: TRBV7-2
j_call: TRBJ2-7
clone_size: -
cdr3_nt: TGTGCCAGCAGCTTAGTTGGGGGGGTGCAGTACTTC
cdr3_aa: CASSLVGGVQYF

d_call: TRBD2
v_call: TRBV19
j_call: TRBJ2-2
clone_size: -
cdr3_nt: TGTGCCAGTAGTACCGTAAGATTAGCGGGATTCTTAGTTGCGGGCGGGGAGCTGTTTTTT
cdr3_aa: CASSTVRLAGFLVAGGELFF

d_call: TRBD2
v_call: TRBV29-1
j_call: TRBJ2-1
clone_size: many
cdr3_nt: TGCAGCGTTGGACTAGCGGGGGACCACAATGAGCAGTTCTTC
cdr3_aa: CSVGLAGDHNEQFF

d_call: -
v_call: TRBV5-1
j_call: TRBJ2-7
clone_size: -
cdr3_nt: TGCGCCAGCAGCCCGGTGCAGGGCTCGGGTTTCGAGCAGTACTTC
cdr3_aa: CASSPVQGSGFEQYF

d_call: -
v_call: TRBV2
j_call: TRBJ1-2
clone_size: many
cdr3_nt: TGTGCCAGCAGGGACACTACAGGTTACGACCCCTATGGCTACACCTTC
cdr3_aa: CASRDTTGYDPYGYTF

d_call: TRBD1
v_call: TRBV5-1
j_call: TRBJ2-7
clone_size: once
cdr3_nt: TGCGCCAGCAGCCCGGGGGACAGGGAGTTCTACGAGCAGTACTTC
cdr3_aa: CASSPGDREFYEQYF

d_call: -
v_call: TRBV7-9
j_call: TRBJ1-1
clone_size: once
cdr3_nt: TGTGCCAGCAGCTTATATGAGGGCGTGAAGAGCCTCGCTTTCTTT
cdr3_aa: CASSLYEGVKSLAFF

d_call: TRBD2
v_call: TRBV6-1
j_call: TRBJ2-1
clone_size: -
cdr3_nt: TGTGCCAGCAGTGAGGGACTAGCGGGGGCCAATGAGCAGTTCTTC
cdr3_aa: CASSEGLAGANEQFF

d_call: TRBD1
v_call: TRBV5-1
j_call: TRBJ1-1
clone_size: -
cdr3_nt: TGCGCCAGCAGGGACAGGGACGACACTGAAGCTTTCTTT
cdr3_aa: CASRDRDDTEAFF

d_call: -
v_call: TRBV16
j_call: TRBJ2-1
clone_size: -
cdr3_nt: TGTGCCAGCAGCCAATCGTGGGCCCCAGTTGAGCAGTTCTTC
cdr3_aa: CASSQSWAPVEQFF